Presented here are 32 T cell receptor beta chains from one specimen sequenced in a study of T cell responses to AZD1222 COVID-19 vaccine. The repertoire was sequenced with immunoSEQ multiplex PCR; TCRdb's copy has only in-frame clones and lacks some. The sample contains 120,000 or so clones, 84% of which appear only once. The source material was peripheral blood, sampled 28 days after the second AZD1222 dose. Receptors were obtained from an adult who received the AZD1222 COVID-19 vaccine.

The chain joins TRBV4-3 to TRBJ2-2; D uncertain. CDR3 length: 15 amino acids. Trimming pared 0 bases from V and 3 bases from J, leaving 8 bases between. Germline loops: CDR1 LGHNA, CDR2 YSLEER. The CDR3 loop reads CASSQDTRYTGELFF. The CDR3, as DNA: TGCGCCAGCAGCCAAGATACTCGGTACACCGGGGAGCTGTTTTTT.

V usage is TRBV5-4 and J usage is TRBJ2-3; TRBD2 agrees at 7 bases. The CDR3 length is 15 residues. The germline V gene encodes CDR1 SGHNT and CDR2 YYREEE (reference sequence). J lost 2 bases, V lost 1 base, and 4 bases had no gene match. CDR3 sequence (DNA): TGTGCCAGCAGCTTGAGCGGGGCGAACACAGATACGCAGTATTTT. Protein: CASSLSGANTDTQYF.

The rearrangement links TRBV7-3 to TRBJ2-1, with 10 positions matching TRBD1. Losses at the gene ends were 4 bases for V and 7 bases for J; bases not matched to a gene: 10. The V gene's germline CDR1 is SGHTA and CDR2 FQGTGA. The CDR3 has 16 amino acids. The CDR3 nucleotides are TGTGCCAGCAGCTCGACCGGGACAGGGGTTAGGAATGAGCAGTTCTTC. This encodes CASSSTGTGVRNEQFF.

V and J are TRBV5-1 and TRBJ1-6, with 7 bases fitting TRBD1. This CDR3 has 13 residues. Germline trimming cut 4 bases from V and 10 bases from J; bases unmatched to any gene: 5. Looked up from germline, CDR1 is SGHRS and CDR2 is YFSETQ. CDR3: CASSRTGDSPLHF. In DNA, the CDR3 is TGCGCCAGCAGCAGGACAGGAGACTCACCCCTCCACTTT.

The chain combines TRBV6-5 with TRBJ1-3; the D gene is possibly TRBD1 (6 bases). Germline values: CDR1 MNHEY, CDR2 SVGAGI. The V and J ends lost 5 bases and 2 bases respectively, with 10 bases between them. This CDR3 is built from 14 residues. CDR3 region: CASSTGMAGNTIYF. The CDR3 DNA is TGTGCCAGCAGTACAGGGATGGCTGGAAACACCATATATTTT.

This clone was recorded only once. The CDR3 DNA sequence: TGTGCCAGTAGTTATAAGGTTAACTATGGCTACACCTTC. It translates to CASSYKVNYGYTF. J is TRBJ1-2 and V is TRBV19; D is uncertain. The germline V and J ends were trimmed by 5 bases and 1 base, with 8 bases remaining between them. Germline CDR1 LNHDA, CDR2 SQIVND (reference sequence). The CDR3 spans 13 residues.

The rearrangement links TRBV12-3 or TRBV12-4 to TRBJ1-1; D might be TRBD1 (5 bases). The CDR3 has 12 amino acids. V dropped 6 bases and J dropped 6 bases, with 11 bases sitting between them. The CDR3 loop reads CASSLWGAEAFF. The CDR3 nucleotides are TGTGCCAGCAGCCTTTGGGGCGCTGAAGCTTTCTTT.

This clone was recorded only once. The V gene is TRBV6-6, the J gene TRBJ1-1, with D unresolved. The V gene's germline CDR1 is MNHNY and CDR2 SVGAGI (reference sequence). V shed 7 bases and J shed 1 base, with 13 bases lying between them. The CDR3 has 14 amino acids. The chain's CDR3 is CASKIGTANTEAFF. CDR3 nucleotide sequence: TGTGCCAGCAAGATCGGAACAGCGAACACTGAAGCTTTCTTT.

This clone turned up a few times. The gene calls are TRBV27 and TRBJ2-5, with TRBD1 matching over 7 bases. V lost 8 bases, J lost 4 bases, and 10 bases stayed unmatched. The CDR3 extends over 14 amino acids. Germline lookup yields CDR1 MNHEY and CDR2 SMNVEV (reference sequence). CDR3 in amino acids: CASGPGQSAETQYF. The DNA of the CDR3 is TGTGCCAGCGGACCGGGACAGAGCGCAGAGACCCAGTACTTC.

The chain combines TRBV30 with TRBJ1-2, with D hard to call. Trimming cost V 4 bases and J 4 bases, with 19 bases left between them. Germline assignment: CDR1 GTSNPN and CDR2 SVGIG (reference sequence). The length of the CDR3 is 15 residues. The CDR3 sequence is CAWTPFEAKTYGYTF. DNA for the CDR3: TGTGCCTGGACCCCTTTCGAGGCCAAAACCTATGGCTACACCTTC.

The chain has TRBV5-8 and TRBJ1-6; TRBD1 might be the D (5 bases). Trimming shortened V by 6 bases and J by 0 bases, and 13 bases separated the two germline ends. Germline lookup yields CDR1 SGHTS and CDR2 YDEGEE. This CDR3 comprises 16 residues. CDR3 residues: CASIRTRGSYNSPLHF. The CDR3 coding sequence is TGTGCCAGCATCCGGACAAGAGGCTCCTATAATTCACCCCTCCACTTT.

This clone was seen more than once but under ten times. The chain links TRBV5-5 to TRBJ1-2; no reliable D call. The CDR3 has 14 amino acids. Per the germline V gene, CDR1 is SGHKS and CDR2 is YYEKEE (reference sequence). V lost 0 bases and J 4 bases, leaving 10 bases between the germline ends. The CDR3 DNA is TGTGCCAGCAGCTTGGAGGGATCTTTCTATGGCTACACCTTC. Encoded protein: CASSLEGSFYGYTF. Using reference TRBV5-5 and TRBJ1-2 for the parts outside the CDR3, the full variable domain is DAGVTQSPTHLIKTRGQQVTLRCSPISGHKSVSWYQQVLGQGPQFIFQYYEKEERGRGNFPDRFSARQFPNYSSELNVNALLLGDSALYLCASSLEGSFYGYTFGSGTRLTVV.

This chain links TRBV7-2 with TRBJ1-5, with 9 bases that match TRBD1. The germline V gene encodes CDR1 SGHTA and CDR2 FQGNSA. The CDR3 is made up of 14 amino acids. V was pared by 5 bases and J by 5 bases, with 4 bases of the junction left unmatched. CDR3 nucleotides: TGTGCCAGCAGCCCTGGGACAGGGTATCAGCCCCAGCATTTT. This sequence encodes CASSPGTGYQPQHF.

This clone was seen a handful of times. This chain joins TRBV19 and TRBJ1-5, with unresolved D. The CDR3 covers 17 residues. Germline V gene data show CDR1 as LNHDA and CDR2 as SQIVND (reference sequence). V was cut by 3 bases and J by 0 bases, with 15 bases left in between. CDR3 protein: CASSISRGSYSNQPQHF. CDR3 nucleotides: TGTGCCAGTAGTATTTCCCGAGGGAGTTATAGCAATCAGCCCCAGCATTTT.

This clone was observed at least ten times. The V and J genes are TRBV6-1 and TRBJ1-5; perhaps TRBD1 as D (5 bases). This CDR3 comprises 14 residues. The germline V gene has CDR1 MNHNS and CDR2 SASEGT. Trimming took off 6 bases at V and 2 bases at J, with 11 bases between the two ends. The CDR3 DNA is TGTGCCAGCAGCCCAGCGGGGGGCAATCAGCCCCAGCATTTT. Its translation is CASSPAGGNQPQHF.

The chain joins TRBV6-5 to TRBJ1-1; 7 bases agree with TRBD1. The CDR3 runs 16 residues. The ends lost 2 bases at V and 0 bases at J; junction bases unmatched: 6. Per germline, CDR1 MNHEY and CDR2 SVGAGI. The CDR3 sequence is CASSYLQTGLNTEAFF. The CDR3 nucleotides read TGTGCCAGCAGTTACCTTCAGACAGGGTTGAACACTGAAGCTTTCTTT.

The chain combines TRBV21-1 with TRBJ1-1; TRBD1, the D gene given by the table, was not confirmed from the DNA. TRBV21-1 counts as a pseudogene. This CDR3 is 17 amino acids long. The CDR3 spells CASSDFRTGRDNTEAFF. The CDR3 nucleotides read TGTGCCAGCAGCGACTTTCGGACAGGGAGGGATAACACTGAAGCTTTCTTT.

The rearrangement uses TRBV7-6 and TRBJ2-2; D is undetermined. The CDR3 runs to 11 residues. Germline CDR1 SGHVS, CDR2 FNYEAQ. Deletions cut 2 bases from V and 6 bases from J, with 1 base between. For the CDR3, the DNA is TGTGCCAGCAGCTTACCCGGGGAGCTGTTTTTT. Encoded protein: CASSLPGELFF.

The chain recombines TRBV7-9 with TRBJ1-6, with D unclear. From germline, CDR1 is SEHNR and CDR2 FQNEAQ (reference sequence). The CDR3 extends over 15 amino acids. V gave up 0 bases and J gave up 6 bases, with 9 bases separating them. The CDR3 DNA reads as TGTGCCAGCAGCTTAGCGGCATCAGCTAATTCACCCCTCCACTTT. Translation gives CASSLAASANSPLHF.

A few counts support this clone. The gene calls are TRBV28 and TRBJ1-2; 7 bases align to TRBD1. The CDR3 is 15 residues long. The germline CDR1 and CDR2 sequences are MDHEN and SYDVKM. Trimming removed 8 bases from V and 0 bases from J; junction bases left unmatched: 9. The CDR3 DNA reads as TGTGCCAGCTCACTCAACAGGGGAGCTAACTATGGCTACACCTTC. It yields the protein CASSLNRGANYGYTF.

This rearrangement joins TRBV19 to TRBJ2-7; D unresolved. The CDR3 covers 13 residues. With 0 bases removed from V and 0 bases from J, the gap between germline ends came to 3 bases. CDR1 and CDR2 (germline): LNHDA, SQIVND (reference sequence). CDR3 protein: CASSIEDSYEQYF. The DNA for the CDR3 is TGTGCCAGTAGTATAGAAGACTCCTACGAGCAGTACTTC.

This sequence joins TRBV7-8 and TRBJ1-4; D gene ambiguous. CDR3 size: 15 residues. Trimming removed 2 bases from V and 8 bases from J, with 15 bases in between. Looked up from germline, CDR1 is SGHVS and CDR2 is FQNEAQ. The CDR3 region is CASSLSMGREEKLFF. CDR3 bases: TGTGCCAGCAGCTTATCGATGGGGAGGGAAGAAAAACTGTTTTTT.

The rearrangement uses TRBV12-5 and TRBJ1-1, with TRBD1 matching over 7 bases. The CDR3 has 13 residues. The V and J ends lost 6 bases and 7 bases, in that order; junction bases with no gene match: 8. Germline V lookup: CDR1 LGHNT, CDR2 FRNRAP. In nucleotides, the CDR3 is TGTGCTAGTGGAACAGGGGAATTCGGTGAAGCTTTCTTT. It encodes CASGTGEFGEAFF.

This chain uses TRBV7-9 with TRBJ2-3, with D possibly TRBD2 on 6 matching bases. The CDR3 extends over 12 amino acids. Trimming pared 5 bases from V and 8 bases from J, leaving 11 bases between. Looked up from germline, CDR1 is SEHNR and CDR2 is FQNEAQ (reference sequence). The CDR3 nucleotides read TGTGCCAGCAGCCCCGGGACTCTTACGCAGTATTTT. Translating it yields CASSPGTLTQYF.

The CDR3 loop reads CASSLVGGNYGYTF. CDR3 coding DNA: TGCGCCAGCAGCTTGGTAGGAGGCAACTATGGCTACACCTTC. This rearrangement joins TRBV5-1 to TRBJ1-2; the D is unclear. The V and J ends lost 0 bases and 2 bases respectively, with 8 bases between them. The germline CDR1 and CDR2 sequences are SGHRS and YFSETQ. This CDR3 has 14 residues.

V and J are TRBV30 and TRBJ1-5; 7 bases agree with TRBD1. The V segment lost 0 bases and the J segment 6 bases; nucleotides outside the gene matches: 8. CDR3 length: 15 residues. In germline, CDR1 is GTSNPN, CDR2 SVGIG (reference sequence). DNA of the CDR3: TGTGCCTGGAGTGTAAGGTCAGGGGGGAGTCAGCCCCAGCATTTT. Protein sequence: CAWSVRSGGSQPQHF.

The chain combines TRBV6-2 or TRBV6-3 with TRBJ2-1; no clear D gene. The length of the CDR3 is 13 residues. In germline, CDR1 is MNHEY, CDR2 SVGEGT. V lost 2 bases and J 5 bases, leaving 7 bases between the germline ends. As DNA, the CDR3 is TGTGCCAGCAGTTACGGGCGGAACAATGAGCAGTTCTTC. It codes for CASSYGRNNEQFF.

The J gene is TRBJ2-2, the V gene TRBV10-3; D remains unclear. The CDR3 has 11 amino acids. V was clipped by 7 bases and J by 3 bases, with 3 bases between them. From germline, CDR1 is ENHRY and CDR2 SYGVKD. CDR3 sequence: CAIKDTGELFF. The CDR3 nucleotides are TGTGCCATCAAGGACACCGGGGAGCTGTTTTTT.

The CDR3 DNA reads TGCGCCAGCAGCTTGGGACTAGCGGGCGATGAGCAGTTCTTC. This translates into CASSLGLAGDEQFF. This chain uses TRBV5-1 with TRBJ2-1; 10 bases map to TRBD2. Per germline, CDR1 SGHRS and CDR2 YFSETQ. The CDR3 spans 14 residues. V shed 0 bases and J 8 bases; nucleotides not matched to a gene: 2.

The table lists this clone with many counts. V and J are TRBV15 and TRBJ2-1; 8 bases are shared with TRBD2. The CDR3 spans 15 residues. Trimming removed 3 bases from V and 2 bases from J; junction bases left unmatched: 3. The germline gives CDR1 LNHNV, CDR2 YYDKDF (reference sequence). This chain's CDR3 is CATSSTSGTYNEQFF. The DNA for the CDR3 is TGTGCCACCAGCAGTACTAGCGGTACCTACAATGAGCAGTTCTTC. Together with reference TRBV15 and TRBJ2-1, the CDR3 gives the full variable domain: DAMVIQNPRYQVTQFGKPVTLSCSQTLNHNVMYWYQQKSSQAPKLLFHYYDKDFNNEADTPDNFQSRRPNTSFCFLDIRSPGLGDTAMYLCATSSTSGTYNEQFFGPGTRLTVL.

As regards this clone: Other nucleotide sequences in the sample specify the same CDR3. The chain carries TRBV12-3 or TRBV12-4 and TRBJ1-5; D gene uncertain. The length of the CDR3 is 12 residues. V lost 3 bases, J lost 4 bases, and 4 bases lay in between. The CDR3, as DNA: TGTGCCAGCAGTTTGACTAATCAGCCCCAGCATTTT. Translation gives CASSLTNQPQHF.

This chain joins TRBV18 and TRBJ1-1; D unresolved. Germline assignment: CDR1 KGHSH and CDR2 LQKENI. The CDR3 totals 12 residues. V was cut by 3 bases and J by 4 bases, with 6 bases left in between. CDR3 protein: CASSPPGTEAFF. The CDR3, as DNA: TGTGCCAGCTCACCCCCGGGCACTGAAGCTTTCTTT.